This TCR beta chain derives from a study of blood T cell repertoires in COVID-19. Study-wide context: From the United States, Italy and Spain came samples of acute and convalescent COVID-19.

This clone has a handful of counts. The CDR3 is 14 amino acids. V was pared by 4 bases and J by 7 bases, with 15 bases between. Germline V gene sequence: CDR1 SGHNT, CDR2 YYREEE (reference sequence). Authors' methods: Scientists estimated how many nucleated cells there were by amplifying reference gene primers. Method: immunoSEQ multiplex PCR; TCRdb's copy keeps in-frame clones and lacks some. For V, J and clone size, that table is used; D and trimming come from the DNA. This table has approximately 190,000 clones, 80% to 90% appearing once. The clonotype was recovered from a man older than 75 with acute or convalescent COVID-19. V gene TRBV5-4 combines with J gene TRBJ2-4, with D perhaps matching TRBD1 (6 bases). Material for sequencing was peripheral blood. This chain's CDR3 is CASSHQQGLNIQYF. DNA of the CDR3: TGTGCCAGCAGCCACCAACAGGGTTTGAACATTCAGTACTTC.